Described below is a single TCR beta chain sequence and its context. This sample was included in a study of Ad26.COV2.S vaccination and SARS-CoV-2 variants. Sequencing used immunoSEQ multiplex PCR; TCRdb keeps in-frame clones, though not all of them. The table has 350,000 to 400,000 clones, roughly nine tenths seen once. Stated treatment: some 20 received Ad26.COV2.S at low or high dose, single or two shots; several received placebo; per-sample allocation not given. Day 63 after the first injection of vaccine or placebo was the sampling time. The sequences come from peripheral blood, collected in a trial of Ad26.COV2.S vaccine versus placebo. The receptor was isolated from a person aged 18-60 years who received the Ad26.COV2.S COVID-19 vaccine or a placebo.

The CDR3 bases are TGCGCCAGCAGCCAAGAGGGACCGGGGAACACTGAAGCTTTCTTT. Residues: CASSQEGPGNTEAFF. The V call is TRBV4-1, the J call TRBJ1-1; D may be TRBD1 (5 bases). The germline V gene encodes CDR1 MGHRA and CDR2 YSYEKL. The CDR3 is made up of 15 amino acids. V was shortened by 0 bases and J by 1 base, with 9 bases between the two germline ends.